Below are 26 T cell receptor beta chains sequenced from a single sample in a study of blood T cell repertoires in COVID-19. The protocol was immunoSEQ multiplex PCR, while the TCRdb copy is restricted to in-frame clones and leaves out a portion. Here the sample spans fewer than 250,000 clones, about 80% being singletons. Material: peripheral blood. The receptors were gathered from a woman of 80 years or more with acute or convalescent COVID-19.

This chain connects TRBV5-4 to TRBJ2-6; 12 nucleotides line up with TRBD2. The trim removed 4 bases at V and 0 bases at J, leaving 8 bases unmatched. The germline V gene has CDR1 SGHNT and CDR2 YYREEE (reference sequence). CDR3 length equals 19 residues. CDR3 residues: CASSPRLAGEHSGANVLTF. The CDR3 nucleotides are TGTGCCAGCAGCCCGAGACTAGCGGGAGAGCACTCTGGGGCCAACGTCCTGACTTTC.

This clone was picked up one time. V and J are TRBV7-2 and TRBJ2-3; 8 bases are shared with TRBD1. The V gene end was trimmed by 1 base and the J gene end by 6 bases; junction bases not matched to a gene: 0. CDR3 length: 13 residues. CDR1 and CDR2 (germline): SGHTA, FQGNSA. The CDR3 sequence: CASSLGTGDTQYF. CDR3 bases: TGTGCCAGCAGCTTAGGGACAGGGGATACGCAGTATTTT.

The chain is built from TRBV5-1 and TRBJ1-2; 7 bases align to TRBD1. V shed 5 bases, J shed 7 bases, and the junction held 14 bases outside the gene matches. The CDR3 has 15 amino acids. Germline CDR1 and CDR2: SGHRS and YFSETQ. CDR3 in DNA: TGCGCCAGCAGGGGGGTACAGGGGTTTCAAGGTGGCTACACCTTC. Translation gives CASRGVQGFQGGYTF.

The V and J genes are TRBV7-2 and TRBJ2-7; 10 bases agree with TRBD2. The CDR3 consists of 13 residues. Losses at the gene ends were 8 bases for V and 4 bases for J; bases not matched to a gene: 5. Germline V gene data show CDR1 as SGHTA and CDR2 as FQGNSA. The CDR3 DNA reads TGTGCCAGCTCCAGGACTAGCGGTTACGAGCAGTACTTC. As protein: CASSRTSGYEQYF.

This clone was seen a single time. The chain combines TRBV9 with TRBJ2-2; D unresolved. Germline-derived CDR1 and CDR2 are SGDLS and YYNGEE. Trimming took off 4 bases at V and 6 bases at J, with 7 bases between the two ends. This CDR3 has 12 residues. DNA for the CDR3: TGTGCCAGCAGCCCACGAGCCGGGGAGCTGTTTTTT. Protein: CASSPRAGELFF.

With respect to this clone: This sample includes further DNA sequences coding for the same CDR3. The chain links TRBV5-1 to TRBJ2-7; TRBD1 might be the D (5 bases). The germline gives CDR1 SGHRS, CDR2 YFSETQ. The V end lost 4 bases, the J end lost 3 bases, and 11 bases lay between the germline ends. The CDR3 totals 13 residues. CDR3: CASSRDRDYEQYF. CDR3 coding DNA: TGCGCCAGCAGCCGAGACAGAGACTACGAGCAGTACTTC.

This sequence joins TRBV2 and TRBJ2-5; TRBD2 might be the D (5 bases). V lost 7 bases to trimming and J lost 5 bases, with 17 bases between them. This CDR3 comprises 14 residues. Germline V gene sequence: CDR1 SNHLY, CDR2 FYNNEI. The CDR3 sequence is CASIAFGVRETQYF. In DNA form, the CDR3 reads TGTGCCAGCATCGCTTTCGGGGTAAGGGAGACCCAGTACTTC.

CDR3 nucleotides: TGTGCCAGCAGCCAACGCCCGGGACAGGGCAACACCGGGGAGCTGTTTTTT. Translating it yields CASSQRPGQGNTGELFF. This chain connects TRBV3-1 (or the pseudogene TRBV3-2) to TRBJ2-2, with 9 bases aligning to TRBD1. V was pared by 2 bases and J by 2 bases, with 6 bases of the junction left unmatched. Germline CDR1 LGHDT, CDR2 YNNKEL (reference sequence). The CDR3 is made up of 17 amino acids.

This sequence joins TRBV30 and TRBJ1-5, with D perhaps TRBD1 (6 bases). V was cut by 3 bases and J by 2 bases, with 14 bases left in between. CDR1 GTSNPN and CDR2 SVGIG come from the germline V gene (reference sequence). This CDR3 region has 15 residues. The CDR3 nucleotides are TGTGCCTGGAGCCTAGGGTCAGGGGGCAATCAGCCCCAGCATTTT. It is translated as CAWSLGSGGNQPQHF.

The rearrangement joins TRBV19 to TRBJ2-7; D possibly corresponds to TRBD2 (6 bases). Germline CDR1 is LNHDA and CDR2 is SQIVND (reference sequence). The CDR3 sequence is 13 residues long. Trimming took off 3 bases at V and 0 bases at J, with 6 bases between the two ends. CDR3 region: CASSISGSYEQYF. DNA of the CDR3: TGTGCCAGTAGTATTAGCGGCTCCTACGAGCAGTACTTC.

The chain combines TRBV24-1 with TRBJ2-7; D uncertain. Germline CDR1 and CDR2: KGHDR and SFDVKD. V was trimmed by 3 bases and J by 4 bases, leaving 12 bases between them. This CDR3 spans 14 amino acids. The CDR3 loop reads CATSDSAFEYEQYF. The CDR3 DNA follows: TGTGCCACCAGTGATAGCGCATTTGAGTACGAGCAGTACTTC.

This clone was counted ten times or more. V gene TRBV2 combines with J gene TRBJ1-5; D perhaps matches TRBD1 (6 bases). The CDR3 covers 14 residues. The germline V gene has CDR1 SNHLY and CDR2 FYNNEI. Trimming took 3 bases from V and 9 from J, leaving 15 bases between them. The CDR3 loop reads CASSETGTTRPQHF. CDR3 sequence (DNA): TGTGCCAGCAGTGAGACCGGGACAACCCGGCCCCAGCATTTT.

This clone is a singleton in its sample. The chain carries TRBV5-8 and TRBJ2-3, with a tentative D call TRBD1 (6 bases). This CDR3 spans 15 amino acids. Germline values: CDR1 SGHTS, CDR2 YDEGEE. Trimming took 5 bases from V and 5 from J, leaving 18 bases between them. The DNA for the CDR3 is TGTGCCAGCAGGTTTCACAGGGCTTCGGGAGATACGCAGTATTTT. Translated, it gives CASRFHRASGDTQYF. Using reference TRBV5-8 and TRBJ2-3 for the parts outside the CDR3, the full variable domain is EAGVTQSPTHLIKTRGQQATLRCSPISGHTSVYWYQQALGLGLQFLLWYDEGEERNRGNFPPRFSGRQFPNYSSELNVNALELEDSALYLCASRFHRASGDTQYFGPGTRLTVL.

The chain is built from TRBV11-2 and TRBJ1-3; perhaps TRBD1 as D (5 bases). CDR3 length equals 17 residues. Trimming removed 1 base at V and 0 bases at J, with 13 bases between. Germline loops: CDR1 SGHAT, CDR2 FQNNGV. The CDR3 DNA reads as TGTGCCAGCAGCTTAGTCTCAGGGACTCTCTCTGGAAACACCATATATTTT. It is translated as CASSLVSGTLSGNTIYF. Supplemented by reference TRBV11-2 and TRBJ1-3, the full variable domain reads EAGVAQSPRYKIIEKRQSVAFWCNPISGHATLYWYQQILGQGPKLLIQFQNNGVVDDSQLPKDRFSAERLKGVDSTLKIQPAKLEDSAVYLCASSLVSGTLSGNTIYFGEGSWLTVV.

The V gene is TRBV2, the J gene TRBJ2-7, with a possible D match to TRBD1 (6 bases). V was clipped by 0 bases and J by 4 bases, with 13 bases between them. The germline V gene has CDR1 SNHLY and CDR2 FYNNEI. The length of the CDR3 is 15 residues. CDR3 sequence: CASSEAGAGLYEQYF. CDR3 sequence (DNA): TGTGCCAGCAGTGAAGCGGGGGCAGGGCTGTACGAGCAGTACTTC.

This chain connects TRBV25-1 to TRBJ1-6; weak D call: TRBD1 (6 bases). Trimming stripped 4 bases from V and 8 bases from J, with 18 bases between. Germline V gene lookup returns CDR1 MGHDK and CDR2 SYGVNS. The length of the CDR3 is 16 residues. This CDR3 is CASSAPRGGLYSPLHF. In nucleotides, the CDR3 is TGTGCCAGCAGTGCCCCGAGGGGGGGACTTTATTCACCCCTCCACTTT.

The chain carries TRBV5-1 and TRBJ2-1, with D possibly being TRBD1 (6 bases). V was pared by 5 bases and J by 0 bases, with 21 bases between. Germline lookup yields CDR1 SGHRS and CDR2 YFSETQ. This CDR3 has 18 residues. The CDR3 sequence: CASRSQVTGKGSYNEQFF. The DNA of the CDR3 is TGCGCCAGCAGATCCCAGGTCACAGGGAAGGGCTCCTACAATGAGCAGTTCTTC.

The chain couples TRBV9 to TRBJ2-2; TRBD1 might be the D (5 bases). Germline V lookup: CDR1 SGDLS, CDR2 YYNGEE. This CDR3 has 15 amino acids. The V end lost 0 bases, the J end lost 5 bases, and 11 bases lay between the germline ends. CDR3 loop: CASSVDVRDTGELFF. CDR3 coding DNA: TGTGCCAGCAGCGTAGACGTCAGGGATACCGGGGAGCTGTTTTTT.

Turning to this clone: Other DNA sequences in the same sample also yield this CDR3. The chain links TRBV6-5 to TRBJ1-1; TRBD1 agrees at 7 bases. Germline V gene data show CDR1 as MNHEY and CDR2 as SVGAGI. V shed 6 bases, J shed 4 bases, and the junction held 2 bases outside the gene matches. This CDR3 comprises 12 residues. CDR3 DNA: TGTGCCAGCAGGACAGGGAGCACTGAAGCTTTCTTT. Its translation is CASRTGSTEAFF.

This clone was recorded only once. The rearrangement joins TRBV19 to TRBJ2-7; 9 positions match TRBD1. This CDR3 comprises 16 residues. In germline, CDR1 is LNHDA, CDR2 SQIVND (reference sequence). Unmatched junction bases numbered 10, after V lost 3 bases and J lost 4 bases. The CDR3 nucleotides read TGTGCCAGTAGTATCTCCGGGACAGGGTCGGTGTACGAGCAGTACTTC. It specifies CASSISGTGSVYEQYF.

The V call is TRBV7-9, the J call TRBJ1-3; no clear D gene. Trimming took 6 bases from V and 0 from J, leaving 15 bases between them. Germline CDR1 SEHNR, CDR2 FQNEAQ (reference sequence). The CDR3 length is 16 residues. CDR3 nucleotide sequence: TGTGCCAGCAGTGTGTTGGGCAACAGCTCTGGAAACACCATATATTTT. It yields the protein CASSVLGNSSGNTIYF.

V usage is TRBV6-2 or TRBV6-3 and J usage is TRBJ1-2; 8 nucleotides line up with TRBD1. The CDR3 loop spans 14 amino acids. The trim removed 5 bases at V and 6 bases at J, leaving 8 bases unmatched. Germline assignment: CDR1 MNHEY and CDR2 SVGEGT. The CDR3 loop is CASSARTGLNGYTF. DNA of the CDR3: TGTGCCAGCAGTGCTAGGACAGGGCTGAATGGCTACACCTTC.

V usage is TRBV9 and J usage is TRBJ2-3; TRBD2 matches 10 bases. This CDR3 is 16 amino acids long. V lost 5 bases and J lost 1; bases outside the gene matches: 7. Germline V gene sequence: CDR1 SGDLS, CDR2 YYNGEE. This chain's CDR3 is CASSYTSGGGTDTQYF. CDR3 nucleotides: TGTGCCAGCAGTTACACCAGCGGGGGGGGCACAGATACGCAGTATTTT.

The V call is TRBV6-6, the J call TRBJ2-1, with 7 bases matching TRBD2. The V and J ends lost 6 bases and 4 bases, in that order; junction bases with no gene match: 6. The CDR3 runs 14 residues. Germline CDR1 MNHNY, CDR2 SVGAGI (reference sequence). CDR3 sequence (DNA): TGTGCCAGCAGCAACCCAGCGGGGTACAATGAGCAGTTCTTC. Its protein product is CASSNPAGYNEQFF.

Only a few counts were recorded for this clone. This chain connects TRBV28 to TRBJ1-4; 9 nucleotides align to TRBD1. Germline V lookup: CDR1 MDHEN, CDR2 SYDVKM. This CDR3 comprises 15 residues. The trim removed 8 bases at V and 0 bases at J, leaving 4 bases unmatched. CDR3 in DNA: TGTGCCAGCGGGACAGGGTCGGCAACTAATGAAAAACTGTTTTTT. Amino acid sequence: CASGTGSATNEKLFF.

This chain uses TRBV2 with TRBJ2-5; 7 bases agree with TRBD2. V shed 8 bases and J 4 bases; nucleotides not matched to a gene: 7. From germline, CDR1 is SNHLY and CDR2 FYNNEI. This CDR3 contains 13 residues. The CDR3 DNA follows: TGTGCCAGCGCTGTGCTAGCGGCAGAGACCCAGTACTTC. It encodes CASAVLAAETQYF. Together with reference TRBV2 and TRBJ2-5, the CDR3 gives the full variable domain: EPEVTQTPSHQVTQMGQEVILRCVPISNHLYFYWYRQILGQKVEFLVSFYNNEISEKSEIFDDQFSVERPDGSNFTLKIRSTKLEDSAMYFCASAVLAAETQYFGPGTRLLVL.